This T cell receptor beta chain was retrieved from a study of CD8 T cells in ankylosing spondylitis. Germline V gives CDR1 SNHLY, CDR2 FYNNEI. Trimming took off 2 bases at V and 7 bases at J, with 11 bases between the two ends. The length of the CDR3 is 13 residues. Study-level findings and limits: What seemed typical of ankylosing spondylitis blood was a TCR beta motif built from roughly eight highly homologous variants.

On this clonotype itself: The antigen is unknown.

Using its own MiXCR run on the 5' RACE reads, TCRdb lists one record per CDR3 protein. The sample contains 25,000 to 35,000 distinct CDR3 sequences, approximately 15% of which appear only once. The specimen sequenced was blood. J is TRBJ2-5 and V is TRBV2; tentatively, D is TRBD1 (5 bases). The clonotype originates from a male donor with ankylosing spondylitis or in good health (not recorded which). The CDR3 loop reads CASSENRHGTQYF. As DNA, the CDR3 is TGTGCCAGCAGTGAAAACAGGCATGGGACCCAGTACTTC.